This T cell receptor beta chain derives from a study of cytomegalovirus exposure and HLA in healthy donors. About the research overall: The approximately 110 validation repertoires used a platform that matched the one used for the roughly 650 first-cohort repertoires, as a later analysis reported. Study-level findings and limits: According to a later analysis, TCR clusters from the first cohort tended to co-occur in the 120 or so validation repertoires.

About this clone itself: Its target is unknown.

V shed 5 bases and J 7 bases; nucleotides not matched to a gene: 10. Germline CDR1 reads SGHVS; CDR2 reads FQNEAQ. This CDR3 contains 14 residues. Clones were sequenced by immunoSEQ multiplex PCR, and TCRdb holds only the in-frame ones, with some missing. The sample records tens of thousands of clones, approximately 94% being singletons. Sequencing was carried out using PBMCs. The source is a woman aged 18-35 years in good health and CMV-seropositive. This chain joins TRBV7-8 and TRBJ1-1; 7 bases agree with TRBD1. The DNA for the CDR3 is TGTGCCAGCAGCCCATCCGAGGGGGCAGTTGAAGCTTTCTTT. Protein sequence: CASSPSEGAVEAFF.